Sequencing of this TCR beta chain was carried out in a study of T cell responses to AZD1222 COVID-19 vaccine. About the research overall: Second-dose recipients at about 4 or about 12 weeks were treated as one pooled group.

Germline V gene sequence: CDR1 SGDLS, CDR2 YYNGEE. The CDR3 is 16 amino acids. V dropped 0 bases and J dropped 2 bases, with 11 bases sitting between them. Sequencing used immunoSEQ multiplex PCR; TCRdb keeps in-frame clones, though not all of them. The profile shows under 150,000 clones, under 95% of them singletons. Concerning this clone: Its cognate antigen is unknown.

Study results and limitations: Unmutated variant regions are reportedly the target of nearly half of TCRs that are spike-specific. Spike-specific TCR breadth and depth went up after people got two AZD1222 doses.

The TCR was taken from an adult in good health. This chain links TRBV9 with TRBJ2-2; D gene unclear. The sequencing used peripheral blood, collected on day 0 of AZD1222 vaccination. The CDR3 coding sequence is TGTGCCAGCAGCGTAGTGGCTTCGGCAAACACCGGGGAGCTGTTTTTT. It translates to CASSVVASANTGELFF.